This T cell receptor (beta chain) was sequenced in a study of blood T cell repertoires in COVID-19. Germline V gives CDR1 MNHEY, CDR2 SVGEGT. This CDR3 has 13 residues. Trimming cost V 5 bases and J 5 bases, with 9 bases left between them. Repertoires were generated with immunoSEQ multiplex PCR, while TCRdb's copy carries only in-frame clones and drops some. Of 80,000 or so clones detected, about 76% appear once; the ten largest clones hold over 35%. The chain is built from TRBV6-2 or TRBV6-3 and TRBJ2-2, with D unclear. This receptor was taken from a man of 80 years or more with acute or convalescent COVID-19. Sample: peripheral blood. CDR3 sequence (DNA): TGTGCCAGCAGTGGGCTCCTAACCGGGGAGCTGTTTTTT. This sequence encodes CASSGLLTGELFF.